This T cell receptor (beta chain) originates from a study of T cell responses to AZD1222 COVID-19 vaccine (dated by TCRdb to the early 2020s). Context from the whole study: AZD1222 recipients whose second dose came at about 4 weeks and those whose second dose came at about 12 weeks were combined into one group, since spike-specific TCR depth and breadth did not differ between the two schedules. A total of roughly 240 trial participants underwent TCR sequencing, of whom approximately 210 received two doses of AZD1222 and about 26 received two doses of the MenACWY control vaccine. Trial participants were enrolled into age subgroups of 18-55, 56-69 and 70-plus years, which contained 148, 28 and 57 TCR-sequenced participants, respectively.

The CDR3 regions of human TCRbeta chains were analyzed by immunosequencing. The authors processed their data as follows. TCRs in the repertoires were compared against a reference library of SARS-CoV-2-specific TCRs that had been generated with the MIRA antigen-specificity platform. Breadth was defined as the fraction of unique TCRs that were SARS-CoV-2-associated. Depth was defined as the fraction of total T cells that were SARS-CoV-2-associated. Using the MIRA data, every spike-specific TCR was mapped to the spike region that the TCR reacted to and assigned to either a CD4 or a CD8 class. Log10-transformed breadth and depth values were compared by one-way ANOVA with Sidak's multiple comparisons tests. In TCRdb, the immuneACCESS table is reduced to in-frame sequences with V and J assigned. These tables do not hold every clone; where another copy was compared, an unresolved V gene accounts for under half, and the others remain unexplained. The V and J calls and the clone size are those of that table, but D and trimming were determined from the DNA. This sample lists 90,000 to 140,000 clones; 82% were detected once. Around 5% of the sample comes from the top ten.

The time point label, read with the paper, signifies: baseline before first vaccination. Vaccinee samples came from UK trials COV001 and COV002, including a single-blind randomized controlled phase 2/3 trial of AZD1222 (ChAdOx1 nCoV-19) in healthy adults. Trial participant PBMC samples were collected at day 0 and day 28 after the second dose for TCRbeta chain sequencing. Comments on this clone: Its antigen is still unknown. Per-base quality was not reported, and no clone a single base away is much larger than it.

Including cysteine and phenylalanine, the CDR3 has 13 amino acids. Here the CDR3 DNA is all that survives: 39 bases in frame from base 1. Looking up the germline V gene yields CDR1 KGHSH and CDR2 LQKENI. V and J are truncated by 4 bases and 4 bases respectively, leaving an intervening sequence of 9 bases. The research as a whole found: After two AZD1222 doses, spike-specific TCR breadth and depth were significantly higher than at day 0 and than in MenACWY recipients. Because no samples from the day 14 peak response were available, repertoires could be characterized only after the peak T cell response. Most participants were white British and females outnumbered males, and the authors suggested that clonal diversity may have been underestimated. The whole spike protein was spanned by vaccine-associated CD4 TCRs, and dominant responses were seen in regions 160-218 and 743-854. Conclusions about previously exposed vaccinees are limited, since just six AZD1222 recipients were seropositive for SARS-CoV-2 at baseline. The 56-69-year group was small, and its depth increase did not reach significance, likely because of low power. Reportedly, almost half of the unique spike-specific TCRs recognized epitopes lying outside the regions that are mutated in the B.1.351 and B.1.1.7 variants.

This clonotype originated in an adult in good health. The sequencing here drew on peripheral blood, taken on day 0 of AZD1222 vaccination. This chain is built from TRBV18 and TRBJ2-3; the D gene remains uncertain. CDR3 protein: CASSHRTPDTQYF. The DNA reads as follows: TGTGCCAGCTCACACAGAACGCCAGATACGCAGTATTTT.